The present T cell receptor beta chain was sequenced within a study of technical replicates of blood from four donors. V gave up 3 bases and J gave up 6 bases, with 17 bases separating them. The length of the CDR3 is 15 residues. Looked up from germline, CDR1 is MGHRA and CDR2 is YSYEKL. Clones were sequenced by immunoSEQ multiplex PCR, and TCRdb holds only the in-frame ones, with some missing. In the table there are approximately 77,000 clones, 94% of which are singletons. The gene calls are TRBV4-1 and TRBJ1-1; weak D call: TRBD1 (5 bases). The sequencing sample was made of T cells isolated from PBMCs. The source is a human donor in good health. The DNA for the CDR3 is TGCGCCAGCAGCCAGATGACAGAAGGAACGGCTGAAGCTTTCTTT. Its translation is CASSQMTEGTAEAFF.